This TCR beta chain is from a study of T cell responses to AZD1222 COVID-19 vaccine (dated by TCRdb to the early 2020s). About the study as a whole: A total of 233 trial participants underwent TCR sequencing, of whom approximately 200 had received two doses of AZD1222 and around 25 had received two doses of the MenACWY control vaccine. Enrollment into the trials was organized by age into subgroups of 18-55, 56-69 and 70-plus years, and those subgroups contained approximately 150, 30 and 60 TCR-sequenced participants, respectively. The investigation overall reported the following: Participants were mostly white British and included more females than males, and it was suggested by the authors that clonal diversity may have been underestimated. The whole spike protein was spanned by vaccine-associated CD4 TCRs, and dominant responses were seen in regions 160-218 and 743-854. The 56-69-year group was small, and its depth increase did not reach significance, likely because of low power. After two AZD1222 doses, both the breadth and the depth of spike-specific TCRs were significantly higher than at day 0 and than in MenACWY recipients. Conclusions about previously exposed vaccinees were limited because only six AZD1222 recipients were SARS-CoV-2 seropositive at baseline. Nearly half of unique spike-specific TCRs reportedly recognized epitopes outside regions mutated in the B.1.351 and B.1.1.7 variants. No day 14 peak-response samples were available, so repertoires were characterized only after the peak T cell response.

The CDR3 regions of human TCRbeta chains were analyzed by immunosequencing. The original methods were these. TCRs in the repertoires were compared against a reference library of SARS-CoV-2-specific TCRs that had been generated with the MIRA antigen-specificity platform. Breadth meant the fraction of unique TCRs that were SARS-CoV-2-associated, whereas depth meant the fraction of total T cells that were SARS-CoV-2-associated. Using the MIRA data, every spike-specific TCR was mapped to the spike region that the TCR reacted to and assigned to either a CD4 or a CD8 class. Log10-transformed breadth and depth values were compared by one-way ANOVA with Sidak's multiple comparisons tests. TCRdb mirrors the immuneACCESS table, restricted to in-frame sequences. Some clones are absent from its copies; in checked studies, under half trace to an unresolved V gene, and the reason for the others is unknown. V, J and clone size reflect that table, while D and trimming were determined from the DNA. The sample yields approximately 150,000 clones; more than 85% were counted once. The ten largest clones add up to less than 1.5% of the sample.

Taken with the paper, the label for time point translates to: about 28 days (+/-7) after the second vaccine dose. Because spike-specific TCR depth and breadth did not differ between the two schedules, AZD1222 recipients who got a second dose at roughly 4 weeks were pooled with those who got a second dose at roughly 12 weeks. The vaccinee samples were drawn from two UK trials, COV001 and COV002, one of which was a single-blind randomized controlled phase 2/3 trial testing AZD1222 (ChAdOx1 nCoV-19) in healthy adults. For TCRbeta chain sequencing, PBMC samples from trial participants were taken at day 0 and at day 28 after the second dose. The table lists this clone with a count of one. This clone's antigen is unknown. It has no much larger one-base neighbor in the sample; base qualities were not kept. The germline V gene sets CDR1 to SQVTM and CDR2 to ANQGSEA. The CDR3 starts with the cysteine, ends with the phenylalanine, and has 12 residues. The sequence is cut down to CDR3 DNA, 36 bases in frame from base 1. Here V drops 7 bases and J drops 4 bases, and the junction holds 4 bases not matched to any gene.

Sequencing used peripheral blood, obtained 28 days after the second AZD1222 dose. The source of this sequence is an adult who received the AZD1222 COVID-19 vaccine. The chain was built from TRBV29-1 and TRBJ1-1, and TRBD1 matches 9 of the central bases. The CDR3 region reads CSGLTGGTEAFF. The DNA sequence is given as TGCAGCGGCTTGACAGGGGGCACTGAAGCTTTCTTT. Supplemented by the reference TRBV29-1 and TRBJ1-1 proteins around the CDR3, the complete variable domain is SAVISQKPSRDICQRGTSLTIQCQVDSQVTMMFWYRQQPGQSLTLIATANQGSEATYESGFVIDKFPISRPNLTFSTLTVSNMSPEDSSIYLCSGLTGGTEAFFGQGTRLTVV.